The 29 T cell receptor beta chains below come from one sample, sequenced in a study of radiation and T cells in renal cell carcinoma. Specified time point: blood 2 weeks post-SBRT. Described treatment: 15 Gy SBRT to primary tumor, nephrectomy 4 weeks later. Using immunoSEQ multiplex PCR, the repertoire was profiled, and TCRdb retains in-frame clones only, with some absent. The repertoire consists of about 120,000 clones, with roughly 77% occurring once and the leading ten covering approximately 2%. The sequenced sample was blood, obtained from a patient whose treatment included radiotherapy and nephrectomy. These receptors were collected from a woman aged 60-75 years with renal cell carcinoma.

This clone is a singleton in its sample. The gene calls are TRBV7-3 and TRBJ2-2, with 8 bases lining up with TRBD1. Trimming cost V 4 bases and J 6 bases; bases outside gene matches: 10. The germline gives CDR1 SGHTA, CDR2 FQGTGA. The CDR3 is 16 amino acids. The CDR3 sequence is CASSSGGVGPAGELFF. The CDR3 nucleotides are TGTGCCAGCAGCTCAGGGGGCGTCGGTCCGGCCGGGGAGCTGTTTTTT.

J is TRBJ2-5 and V is TRBV5-6; 7 nucleotides align to TRBD2. Trimming at V came to 6 bases and at J to 10 bases, leaving 15 bases not matched to a gene. This CDR3 is 14 amino acids long. Germline V CDR1 and CDR2: SGHDT, YYEEEE. CDR3 DNA: TGTGCCAGCACCCCGATCGGACTAGGTGGAGACCAGTACTTC. The encoded protein is CASTPIGLGGDQYF.

Remarks on this clone: The same CDR3 is also encoded by other DNA sequences in this sample. The chain has TRBV27 and TRBJ1-5; D not certain. This CDR3 is built from 12 residues. The germline V and J ends were trimmed by 2 bases and 6 bases, with 5 bases remaining between them. CDR1 is MNHEY and CDR2 is SMNVEV in the germline V gene (reference sequence). CDR3 loop: CASSLIGQPQHF. In nucleotides, the CDR3 is TGTGCCAGCAGTTTAATCGGTCAGCCCCAGCATTTT.

This chain joins TRBV5-1 and TRBJ2-5; TRBD1 matches at 7 bases. Germline CDR1 reads SGHRS; CDR2 reads YFSETQ. The CDR3 totals 16 residues. V lost 3 bases and J lost 2; bases outside the gene matches: 10. The CDR3 DNA reads TGCGCCAGCAGCTCTAGCCTCGAGACAGGGCAAGAGACCCAGTACTTC. Encoded protein: CASSSSLETGQETQYF.

This sequence joins TRBV28 and TRBJ1-2, with TRBD1 matching 7 bases. This CDR3 has 16 residues. Looked up from germline, CDR1 is MDHEN and CDR2 is SYDVKM. After removal of 2 bases from V and 3 bases from J, the junction contained 9 bases not matched to a gene. The DNA for the CDR3 is TGTGCCAGCAGTTTAGAGGGGACAGTGGGGGACTATGGCTACACCTTC. The encoded protein is CASSLEGTVGDYGYTF.

The rearrangement links TRBV7-2 to TRBJ1-1, with D maybe TRBD1 (5 bases). Trimming stripped 3 bases from V and 5 bases from J, with 19 bases between. The CDR3 sequence is 16 residues long. Germline CDR1 SGHTA, CDR2 FQGNSA. This chain's CDR3 is CASSFYLGGRITEAFF. In nucleotides, the CDR3 is TGTGCCAGCAGCTTTTATTTGGGGGGAAGGATAACTGAAGCTTTCTTT.

This chain links TRBV5-1 with TRBJ1-2, with D possibly being TRBD1 (6 bases). V shed 5 bases and J shed 8 bases, with 16 bases lying between them. The CDR3 sequence is 13 residues long. Looked up from germline, CDR1 is SGHRS and CDR2 is YFSETQ. The CDR3 sequence: CASRSGDAGGYTF. As DNA, the CDR3 is TGCGCCAGCAGGTCAGGGGACGCAGGGGGCTACACCTTC.

The chain is built from TRBV5-1 and TRBJ1-6; TRBD1 is a possible D gene (5 bases). Trimming removed 1 base from V and 6 bases from J, with 17 bases in between. From germline, CDR1 is SGHRS and CDR2 YFSETQ. This CDR3 is built from 17 residues. The CDR3 loop reads CASSLMGPGDLNSPLHF. Here the CDR3 DNA reads TGCGCCAGCAGCTTGATGGGTCCGGGGGACCTTAATTCACCCCTCCACTTT.

This chain uses TRBV7-2 with TRBJ2-7; either TRBD1 or TRBD2 may supply D (5 bases each). There are 16 residues in the CDR3. CDR1 and CDR2 from the germline V gene are SGHTA and FQGNSA. Deletions cut 1 base from V and 1 base from J, with 14 bases between. CDR3 bases: TGTGCCAGCAGCTTAGACCCAGGGTGGGGGTCCTACGAGCAGTACTTC. Translating it yields CASSLDPGWGSYEQYF. The entire variable domain, with the rest obtained from reference TRBV7-2 and TRBJ2-7, is as follows: GAGVSQSPSNKVTEKGKDVELRCDPISGHTALYWYRQSLGQGLEFLIYFQGNSAPDKSGLPSDRFSAERTGGSVSTLTIQRTQQEDSAVYLCASSLDPGWGSYEQYFGPGTRLTVT.

This chain connects TRBV5-4 to TRBJ1-5, with a tentative D call TRBD1 (5 bases). Germline V gene lookup returns CDR1 SGHNT and CDR2 YYREEE (reference sequence). V was cut by 0 bases and J by 4 bases, with 8 bases left in between. The CDR3 is 14 residues long. In nucleotides, the CDR3 is TGTGCCAGCAGCTTGGGGGGCCTGAATCAGCCCCAGCATTTT. This sequence encodes CASSLGGLNQPQHF.

This rearrangement joins TRBV7-2 to TRBJ2-1; D unresolved. The CDR3 is 15 residues long. Germline V lookup: CDR1 SGHTA, CDR2 FQGNSA. The germline V and J ends were trimmed by 1 base and 2 bases, with 9 bases remaining between them. The CDR3: CASSLDPSPYNEQFF. CDR3 nucleotides: TGTGCCAGCAGCTTAGATCCTAGTCCCTACAATGAGCAGTTCTTC.

The chain couples TRBV27 to TRBJ2-2; perhaps TRBD1 as D (5 bases). Germline V gene lookup returns CDR1 MNHEY and CDR2 SMNVEV (reference sequence). Trimming took 2 bases from V and 5 from J, leaving 18 bases between them. The CDR3 totals 17 residues. DNA of the CDR3: TGTGCCAGCAGTTTAGTCCAGGGTGGCGTTGCGACCGGGGAGCTGTTTTTT. Translated: CASSLVQGGVATGELFF.

This clone showed up just a few times. This rearrangement joins TRBV6-5 to TRBJ1-1, with TRBD1 matching over 8 bases. J was trimmed by 1 base and V by 2 bases; bases with no gene match: 6. Germline V CDR1 and CDR2: MNHEY, SVGAGI. This CDR3 region has 16 residues. CDR3 DNA sequence: TGTGCCAGCAGTTACGTGGACAGGGACTGGAACACTGAAGCTTTCTTT. Residues: CASSYVDRDWNTEAFF.

The sample holds many counts of this clone. This sample includes further DNA sequences coding for the same CDR3. The DNA of the CDR3 is TGTGCCAGCAGCCCCACAGGGGGCGGCACTGAAGCTTTCTTT. The encoded protein is CASSPTGGGTEAFF. V and J are TRBV7-3 and TRBJ1-1; 9 bases map to TRBD1. There are 14 residues in the CDR3. V gave up 5 bases and J gave up 4 bases; unmatched junction bases: 5. Germline V lookup: CDR1 SGHTA, CDR2 FQGTGA. The variable domain in full, with the rest retrieved from reference TRBV7-3 and TRBJ1-1, is GAGVSQTPSNKVTEKGKYVELRCDPISGHTALYWYRQSLGQGPEFLIYFQGTGAADDSGLPNDRFFAVRPEGSVSTLKIQRTERGDSAVYLCASSPTGGGTEAFFGQGTRLTVV.

The chain recombines TRBV7-2 with TRBJ2-7; D is tentatively TRBD1 or TRBD2 (5 bases each). The CDR3 has 14 residues. The V end lost 4 bases, the J end lost 3 bases, and 13 bases lay between the germline ends. Germline V gene lookup returns CDR1 SGHTA and CDR2 FQGNSA. CDR3 bases: TGTGCCAGCAGCTCGATCCGGGACGGCTACGAGCAGTACTTC. It specifies CASSSIRDGYEQYF.

The V call is TRBV12-5, the J call TRBJ1-5; a weak D match, TRBD1 (5 bases). V was shortened by 6 bases and J by 9 bases, with 12 bases between the two germline ends. Germline CDR1 is LGHNT and CDR2 is FRNRAP. The CDR3 is made up of 12 amino acids. CDR3: CASGPGAVPQHF. The CDR3 DNA reads TGTGCTAGTGGCCCCGGGGCGGTGCCCCAGCATTTT. Full variable domain (rest looked up from reference TRBV12-5 and TRBJ1-5): DARVTQTPRHKVTEMGQEVTMRCQPILGHNTVFWYRQTMMQGLELLAYFRNRAPLDDSGMPKDRFSAEMPDATLATLKIQPSEPRDSAVYFCASGPGAVPQHFGDGTRLSIL.

This clone came up a few times. The chain carries TRBV18 and TRBJ1-1, with D possibly matching TRBD1 (6 bases). The V gene's germline CDR1 is KGHSH and CDR2 LQKENI. V gave up 1 base and J gave up 4 bases, with 10 bases separating them. The CDR3 is made up of 14 amino acids. The CDR3 DNA sequence: TGTGCCAGCTCACCACAGGGGGATCGCACTGAAGCTTTCTTT. Its translation is CASSPQGDRTEAFF.

The chain links TRBV27 to TRBJ1-1; unclear D gene. V was cut by 6 bases and J by 1 base, with 12 bases left in between. Germline V CDR1 and CDR2: MNHEY, SMNVEV (reference sequence). This CDR3 spans 14 amino acids. DNA for the CDR3: TGTGCCAGCAGATACCTCGCAACGAACACTGAAGCTTTCTTT. Translated, it gives CASRYLATNTEAFF.

The rearrangement links TRBV9 to TRBJ1-1; maybe TRBD1 (5 bases). This CDR3 comprises 15 residues. Germline assignment: CDR1 SGDLS and CDR2 YYNGEE. V lost 2 bases, J lost 0 bases, and 11 bases lay in between. The CDR3 DNA sequence: TGTGCCAGCAGCGTGGGACCGTCCATGAACACTGAAGCTTTCTTT. Its protein product is CASSVGPSMNTEAFF.

This chain's CDR3 is CASSTTSGGNNEQFF. The CDR3 bases are TGTGCCAGTAGTACCACTAGCGGGGGAAACAATGAGCAGTTCTTC. The V and J genes are TRBV19 and TRBJ2-1; 11 bases align to TRBD2. V lost 4 bases, J lost 5 bases, and 4 bases stayed unmatched. CDR3 length: 15 residues. The germline gives CDR1 LNHDA, CDR2 SQIVND (reference sequence).

The chain has TRBV19 and TRBJ2-7, with 8 bases identical to TRBD2. In germline, CDR1 is LNHDA, CDR2 SQIVND (reference sequence). V was clipped by 10 bases and J by 4 bases; unmatched bases: 15. The CDR3 extends over 15 amino acids. The CDR3 reads CATQPGGATAYEQYF. In nucleotides, the CDR3 is TGTGCCACCCAACCGGGGGGGGCGACAGCTTACGAGCAGTACTTC.

The V gene is TRBV27, the J gene TRBJ1-1; D not certain. This CDR3 is 13 amino acids long. Germline V gives CDR1 MNHEY, CDR2 SMNVEV (reference sequence). V lost 1 base and J 3 bases, leaving 6 bases between the germline ends. The CDR3 loop reads CASSLWGDTEAFF. The CDR3 bases are TGTGCCAGCAGTTTATGGGGTGACACTGAAGCTTTCTTT.

The CDR3 reads CASKPFGDYGYNEQFF. Here the CDR3 DNA reads TGTGCCAGTAAACCTTTTGGGGACTATGGGTACAATGAGCAGTTCTTC. This rearrangement joins TRBV19 to TRBJ2-1; 7 bases match TRBD2. This CDR3 region has 16 residues. The V and J ends lost 7 bases and 4 bases, in that order; junction bases with no gene match: 13. Germline V gene lookup returns CDR1 LNHDA and CDR2 SQIVND (reference sequence).

The chain carries TRBV28 and TRBJ2-7; TRBD1 is a possible D gene (5 bases). Germline V CDR1 and CDR2: MDHEN, SYDVKM. The CDR3 is 14 amino acids. With 8 bases removed from V and 0 bases from J, the gap between germline ends came to 14 bases. The CDR3 spells CASRQGGYSYEQYF. In DNA form, the CDR3 reads TGTGCCAGCCGCCAGGGTGGGTACTCCTACGAGCAGTACTTC.

J is TRBJ1-4 and V is TRBV27, with a possible D match to TRBD1 (5 bases). Trimming removed 7 bases at V and 5 bases at J, with 17 bases between. The CDR3 loop spans 15 amino acids. CDR1 MNHEY and CDR2 SMNVEV come from the germline V gene (reference sequence). The CDR3 is CASKKTTVGNEKLFF. In nucleotides, the CDR3 is TGTGCCAGCAAAAAGACGACAGTCGGAAATGAAAAACTGTTTTTT.

CDR3: CASSRTGGGTEAFF. The CDR3 DNA is TGTGCCAGCTCACGAACAGGAGGAGGCACTGAAGCTTTCTTT. This chain joins TRBV18 and TRBJ1-1, with TRBD1 as a possible D gene (5 bases). CDR1 KGHSH and CDR2 LQKENI come from the germline V gene. The CDR3 has 14 residues. V lost 4 bases and J 4 bases, leaving 13 bases between the germline ends.

The V gene is TRBV6-1, the J gene TRBJ1-2, with D possibly being TRBD1 (5 bases). This CDR3 contains 12 residues. The ends were cut back, 4 bases at V and 6 bases at J, with 9 bases in the middle. Germline CDR1 MNHNS, CDR2 SASEGT. Written as DNA, the CDR3 is TGTGCCAGCAGTGCGGGGACGGATGGCTACACCTTC. Translation: CASSAGTDGYTF.

Only one count was recorded for this clone. The germline gene is not matched at one end of the junction; a read error may be the cause. The rearrangement uses TRBV27 and TRBJ2-7; TRBD2 aligns across 12 bases. Germline V lookup: CDR1 MNHEY, CDR2 SMNVEV (reference sequence). The CDR3 has 16 residues. As DNA, the CDR3 is TGTGCCAGCAGTTTATCAACTCGACTAGCGGGAGCCGTAGTATTTTTC. Translation gives CASSLSTRLAGAVVFF.

This chain links TRBV6-1 with TRBJ1-6, with unresolved D. The ends were cut back, 2 bases at V and 7 bases at J, with 15 bases in the middle. This CDR3 contains 16 residues. Germline CDR1 reads MNHNS; CDR2 reads SASEGT. In DNA form, the CDR3 reads TGTGCCAGCAGTGAACAAACTCCGGGAGGGAATTCACCCCTCCACTTT. This codes for CASSEQTPGGNSPLHF.